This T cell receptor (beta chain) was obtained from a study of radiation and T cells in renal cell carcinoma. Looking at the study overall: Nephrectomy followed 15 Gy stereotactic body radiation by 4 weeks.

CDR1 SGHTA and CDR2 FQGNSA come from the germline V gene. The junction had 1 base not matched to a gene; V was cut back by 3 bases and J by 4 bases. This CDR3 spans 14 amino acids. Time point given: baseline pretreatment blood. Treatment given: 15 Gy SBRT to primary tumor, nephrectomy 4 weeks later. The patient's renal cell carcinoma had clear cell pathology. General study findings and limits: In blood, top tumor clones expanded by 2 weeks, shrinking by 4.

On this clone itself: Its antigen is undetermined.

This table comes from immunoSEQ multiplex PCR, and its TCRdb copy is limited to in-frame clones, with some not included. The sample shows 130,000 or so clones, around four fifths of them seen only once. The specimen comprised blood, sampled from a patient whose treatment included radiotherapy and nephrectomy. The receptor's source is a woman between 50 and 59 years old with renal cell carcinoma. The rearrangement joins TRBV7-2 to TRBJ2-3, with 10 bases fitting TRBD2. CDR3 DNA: TGTGCCAGCAGCTTGGGGACTAGCGCAGATACGCAGTATTTT. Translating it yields CASSLGTSADTQYF.